The clone carrying this TCR beta chain has a count of ten or more. The antigen is unknown. The read terminates 3 residues ahead of where the CDR3 ends, so the germline J gene completes it. These data come from a study of T cell clonality in common variable immunodeficiency. Sequencing input was equivalent genomic DNA from CVID and controls. The data were produced by immunoSEQ multiplex PCR, yet TCRdb's version contains in-frame clones alone and is incomplete. This repertoire holds 55,000 or so clones, and none appear only once. Germline V gene data show CDR1 as DFQATT and CDR2 as SNEGSKA (reference sequence). V was trimmed by 6 bases and J by 3 bases, leaving 18 bases between them. This CDR3 comprises 14 residues. Caucasian heritage predominated among both patients and controls. General observations from the study: CVID subjects showed higher TCRbeta clonality than healthy controls.

The chain combines TRBV20-1 with TRBJ2-7; tentative D call: TRBD2 (7 bases). The clonotype originates from a person aged 18-69 years in good health. Material for sequencing was peripheral blood mononuclear cells. The CDR3 reads CSAYLGAGVYEQYF. Partial CDR3 DNA: TGCAGTGCCTACCTGGGGGCGGGAGTCTACGAG.